The present entry profiles one T cell receptor beta chain with its context. Antigen: not known. This CDR3 comprises 16 residues. The V segment lost 6 bases and the J segment 7 bases; nucleotides outside the gene matches: 8. The data belong to a study of regulatory T cells in long-lasting Graves disease. For the study at large: Graves' patients, diagnosed recently, had received antithyroid drugs under 3 months.

Time point: newly diagnosed GD, antithyroid drugs for less than 3 months. The TCR library was made from RNA that had been extracted from PBMCs in TRIzol. Study-wide results and limits: With a small sample size, accuracy may have been reduced.

In building TCR beta libraries, iRepertoire HTBI primers were used together with Arm-PCR of CDR3 regions. TCRdb reprocessed the multiplex PCR reads with MiXCR, giving one entry per CDR3 protein. The sample has fewer than 650,000 distinct CDR3 sequences, 15% to 20% seen once. The sample also formed part of further work on T cells in Graves' hyperthyroidism and ophthalmopathy. Per that study: First-round RT-PCR of the TCR CDR3 relied on the HTBI primer set.

The source was peripheral blood mononuclear cells (PBMCs), collected at new diagnosis, from a patient treated with antithyroid drugs. The chain employs TRBV12-3 or TRBV12-4 and TRBJ2-1; 14 nucleotides line up with TRBD2. This clonotype was obtained from a woman aged 25 to 39 with Graves disease. The CDR3 bases are TGTGCCAGCAGCGACACGGGACTAGCGGGAGTAAATGAGCAGTTCTTC. It specifies CASSDTGLAGVNEQFF.